This T cell receptor (beta chain) was captured in a study of blood T cell repertoires in COVID-19 (dated by TCRdb to 2020 to 2022). For context, the study as a whole: Collaborator samples came from the United States, Italy and Spain and covered acute and convalescent phases of COVID-19. The prospective study material was composed of cDNA or gDNA derived from T cells, B-cell-depleted T cells, or PBMCs. The dataset comprised deeply sampled blood TCRbeta repertoires from subjects exposed to, actively infected with, or recovered from COVID-19. A freely available public database, intended as a resource for researchers studying the immune response to SARS-CoV-2, is where the repertoires were released. Samples were obtained from the ongoing ImmuneRACE study (first 160 participants) and from 950 to 1,500 subjects provided by 6 global collaborators. The sample metadata nearly always contained a de-identified subject ID, COVID-19 status, age in years and sex. HLA class I and class II types, where available, came from metadata supplied by the sample provider rather than from assay-based typing.

Each collaborating institution followed its own protocols to collect whole blood in K2EDTA tubes. Collaborator samples were shipped for TCRbeta analysis as frozen whole blood, isolated PBMCs, or DNA extracted from either sample type. This clone was found many times. The antigen it recognizes is unknown. One base away there is no much larger clone; base qualities are not given. Broad study findings and their caveats: The amount of clinical and demographic metadata varied by source and participant and was provided uncurated.

CDR1 LGHNT and CDR2 FRNRAP are derived from the germline V gene. The CDR3 spans 16 residues, from the cysteine through the phenylalanine. Left in the record is the CDR3 DNA by itself, 48 bases read in frame from the first base. Trimming accounts for 4 bases at V and 7 bases at J, while the number of junction bases matched to no gene is 12. The immunoSEQ Assay, a bias-controlled multiplex PCR, was used to amplify TCRbeta CDR3 regions from genomic DNA. The paper's processing steps were these. The number of nucleated cells in each sample was estimated by amplification of reference gene primers within the assay. Sequence reads were collapsed and filtered to measure the absolute abundance of every unique TCRbeta CDR3 rearrangement. Productive Simpson clonality was computed per sample as the square root of Simpson's diversity index over productive rearrangements. Here the immuneACCESS table is served through TCRdb, limited to in-frame sequences with V and J called. Missing clones are a known gap in these copies; in checked studies unresolved V genes cover under half, and the rest lacks a known reason. V, J and clone size derive from that table, while D and trimming were established from the DNA sequence. The sample records 180,000 or so clones, 80% to 90% of which are singletons. The top ten constitute approximately 9.9% of the sample.

In this chain, TRBV12-5 is recombined with TRBJ2-1, and 8 junction bases match TRBD2. The material sequenced was peripheral blood. This sequence originates from a human donor with active or convalescent COVID-19. The donor label of this sample is uncertain. The CDR3 amino acid sequence is: CASGSSAGVLANEQFF. The bases are TGTGCTAGTGGTTCTTCAGCGGGAGTACTGGCAAATGAGCAGTTCTTC.